Listed below are T cell receptor beta chains from one sample, sequenced in a study of blood T cell repertoires in COVID-19. Method: immunoSEQ multiplex PCR; TCRdb's copy keeps in-frame clones and lacks some. The sample yields 250,000 to 350,000 clones, around nine tenths seen once. The source material was peripheral blood. These receptors came from a man aged 25-45 years with acute or convalescent COVID-19. The CDR3 runs from the conserved cysteine through the conserved F or W. The D gene is left open where the match is weak. Clone size is given for some rows only: seen once, a few or many times, or a class if the clone is expanded.

j_call,d_call,cdr3_length,clone_size,v_call,cdr3_aa,cdr3_nt
TRBJ2-7,TRBD2,17,NA,TRBV3-1/TRBV3-2,CASSQEGLAGPSYEQYF,TGTGCCAGCAGCCAGGAGGGACTAGCGGGGCCCTCCTACGAGCAGTACTTC
TRBJ1-1,NA,15,NA,TRBV5-1,CASSLAGVMNTEAFF,TGCGCCAGCAGCTTGGCAGGCGTCATGAACACTGAAGCTTTCTTT
TRBJ1-1,NA,14,NA,TRBV28,CASSSVGGGTEAFF,TGTGCCAGCAGTTCCGTGGGGGGAGGGACTGAAGCTTTCTTT
TRBJ2-2,NA,15,NA,TRBV19,CASSPRVAPTGELFF,TGTGCCAGTAGTCCCCGTGTAGCGCCCACCGGGGAGCTGTTTTTT
TRBJ1-6,TRBD1,17,NA,TRBV9,CASSYGQGWSYNSPLHF,TGTGCCAGCAGCTACGGACAGGGATGGTCCTATAATTCACCCCTCCACTTT
TRBJ2-3,TRBD1,15,NA,TRBV9,CASSPRQGHTDTQYF,TGTGCCAGCAGCCCCCGACAGGGGCACACAGATACGCAGTATTTT
TRBJ1-5,NA,14,NA,TRBV3-1/TRBV3-2,CASSQAISNQPQHF,TGTGCCAGCAGCCAAGCCATTAGCAATCAGCCCCAGCATTTT
TRBJ1-3,NA,15,NA,TRBV9,CASSVEGVGENTIYF,TGTGCCAGCAGCGTAGAGGGGGTAGGGGAAAACACCATATATTTT
TRBJ2-3,TRBD1,18,NA,TRBV5-4,CASSAGTGPHHRTDTQYF,TGTGCCAGCAGCGCCGGGACAGGGCCTCACCACCGCACAGATACGCAGTATTTT
TRBJ2-1,TRBD2,16,NA,TRBV28,CASSLTSATFHNEQFF,TGTGCCAGCAGTTTAACTAGCGCCACTTTCCACAATGAGCAGTTCTTC
TRBJ1-5,NA,15,NA,TRBV5-6,CASSRTQRQSQPQHF,TGTGCCAGCAGTCGCACCCAAAGACAAAGTCAGCCCCAGCATTTT
TRBJ2-7,TRBD1,15,NA,TRBV4-1,CASSQQTGAHDEQYF,TGCGCCAGCAGCCAACAGACAGGGGCCCACGACGAGCAGTACTTC
TRBJ2-7,TRBD1,13,once,TRBV29-1,CSVERTGGYEQYF,TGCAGCGTTGAAAGGACAGGGGGGTACGAGCAGTACTTC
TRBJ1-5,NA,16,NA,TRBV6-1,CASSELTGPRNQPQHF,TGTGCCAGCAGTGAATTAACAGGGCCTCGCAATCAGCCCCAGCATTTT
TRBJ2-7,TRBD2,14,NA,TRBV6-5,CASATSGGSYEQYF,TGTGCCAGCGCCACTAGCGGGGGCTCCTACGAGCAGTACTTC
TRBJ1-2,TRBD1,15,NA,TRBV5-4,CASSRGSGTGYGYTF,TGTGCCAGCAGCCGGGGGTCGGGGACAGGGTATGGCTACACCTTC
TRBJ1-2,TRBD1,16,NA,TRBV3-1/TRBV3-2,CASSQDPGTVDYGYTF,TGTGCCAGCAGCCAAGATCCCGGGACAGTCGACTATGGCTACACCTTC
TRBJ2-1,NA,15,NA,TRBV5-8,CASSPEGHFYNEQFF,TGTGCCAGCAGCCCTGAAGGACATTTCTACAATGAGCAGTTCTTC
TRBJ2-7,NA,14,NA,TRBV19,CASSQGVLGYEQYF,TGTGCCAGTAGTCAAGGGGTTTTAGGCTACGAGCAGTACTTC
TRBJ1-3,TRBD1,15,NA,TRBV30,CAWSVPTGAGNTIYF,TGTGCCTGGAGTGTCCCGACAGGGGCTGGAAACACCATATATTTT
TRBJ2-7,TRBD1,14,NA,TRBV9,CASSVGQGAYEQYF,TGTGCCAGCAGCGTGGGACAGGGGGCTTACGAGCAGTACTTC
TRBJ1-4,NA,14,few,TRBV7-9,CASSYDNTGEKLFF,TGTGCCAGCAGTTACGACAACACGGGGGAAAAACTGTTTTTT
TRBJ1-5,NA,12,NA,TRBV28,CASTGTNQPQHF,TGTGCCAGTACAGGGACAAATCAGCCCCAGCATTTT
TRBJ1-1,NA,17,NA,TRBV9,CASSVERGGPMNTEAFF,TGTGCCAGCAGCGTAGAAAGGGGAGGACCCATGAACACTGAAGCTTTCTTT
TRBJ1-2,TRBD1,13,few,TRBV28,CATQRQGVDGYTF,TGTGCCACCCAAAGACAGGGTGTAGATGGCTACACCTTC
TRBJ2-3,NA,13,few,TRBV12-3/TRBV12-4,CASSLVRAGRVAF,TGTGCCAGCAGTTTAGTTCGGGCAGGGCGAGTGGCGTTT
TRBJ2-7,NA,13,NA,TRBV9,CASSPDSRYEQYF,TGTGCCAGCAGCCCGGACAGTCGATACGAGCAGTACTTC
TRBJ2-1,TRBD2,14,NA,TRBV11-3,CASSPGLAGSNQFF,TGTGCCAGCAGCCCGGGACTAGCGGGGAGCAACCAGTTCTTC
TRBJ2-2,TRBD1,15,NA,TRBV5-8,CASRRRQGSTGELFF,TGTGCCAGCAGACGTAGACAGGGGTCCACCGGGGAGCTGTTTTTT
TRBJ2-3,TRBD2,17,NA,TRBV5-8,CASSLEGLAISTDTQYF,TGTGCCAGCAGCTTGGAAGGACTAGCCATTAGTACAGATACGCAGTATTTT